Presented here are 17 T cell receptor beta chains from one specimen sequenced in a study of cytotoxic CD8 clonotypes in ibrutinib-treated CLL. Data came from immunoSEQ multiplex PCR; TCRdb stores just in-frame clones and leaves some out. The sample has hundreds of thousands of clones; roughly 70% are singletons. Source: PBMCs, taken after 24 months of ibrutinib treatment. The source of these receptors is a human donor with chronic lymphocytic leukemia.

The rearrangement joins TRBV9 to TRBJ2-7; TRBD1 is a possible D gene (5 bases). V lost 3 bases and J lost 5, with 18 bases in between. In germline, CDR1 is SGDLS, CDR2 YYNGEE. The CDR3 totals 15 residues. The CDR3 region is CASSAGIQGTDEQYF. CDR3 coding DNA: TGTGCCAGCAGCGCGGGCATTCAGGGTACGGACGAGCAGTACTTC.

The CDR3 reads CASRLEGVNTGELFF. For the CDR3, the DNA is TGTGCCAGCAGACTTGAAGGGGTTAACACCGGGGAGCTGTTTTTT. The genes are TRBV6-5 and TRBJ2-2, with D possibly matching TRBD1 (5 bases). The V end lost 6 bases, the J end lost 2 bases, and 13 bases lay between the germline ends. Germline loops: CDR1 MNHEY, CDR2 SVGAGI. The CDR3 is 15 residues long.

V usage is TRBV7-9 and J usage is TRBJ1-2; maybe TRBD1 (6 bases). The CDR3 spans 14 residues. The V end was cut by 5 bases, the J end by 3 bases, with 13 bases between. The germline V gene has CDR1 SEHNR and CDR2 FQNEAQ (reference sequence). The CDR3 nucleotides are TGTGCCAGCAGCCAGGCAGGGGTCCACTATGGCTACACCTTC. Its translation is CASSQAGVHYGYTF.

The genes are TRBV7-2 and TRBJ2-5; the D is unclear. V lost 1 base, J lost 5 bases, and 5 bases lay in between. The CDR3 runs 12 residues. Germline V gene lookup returns CDR1 SGHTA and CDR2 FQGNSA. Written as DNA, the CDR3 is TGTGCCAGCAGCTTAGTGCGGGAGACCCAGTACTTC. As protein: CASSLVRETQYF.

In this sample, this clone turned up once. The rearrangement uses TRBV10-3 and TRBJ2-7; 7 bases line up with TRBD1. Germline lookup yields CDR1 ENHRY and CDR2 SYGVKD. CDR3 size: 15 residues. The V and J ends lost 8 bases and 3 bases, in that order; junction bases with no gene match: 13. This chain's CDR3 is CAILPLGTDFYEQYF. In DNA form, the CDR3 reads TGTGCCATCCTCCCTCTCGGGACAGACTTCTACGAGCAGTACTTC.

This clone showed up just once. The rearrangement joins TRBV19 to TRBJ2-5, with D possibly matching TRBD1 (5 bases). The germline V gene encodes CDR1 LNHDA and CDR2 SQIVND (reference sequence). This CDR3 comprises 14 residues. Trimming pared 8 bases from V and 2 bases from J, leaving 15 bases between. CDR3 in DNA: TGTGCCAGTGCTGCAGGTGACAGACAAGAGACCCAGTACTTC. This translates into CASAAGDRQETQYF.

This clone was observed once. The chain carries TRBV21-1 and TRBJ2-7; the table calls TRBD2, which could not be checked here. TRBV21-1 is termed a pseudogene. This CDR3 comprises 14 residues. CDR3 loop: CASSKRQTEYEQYF. The DNA for the CDR3 is TGTGCCAGCAGCAAACGGCAGACTGAGTACGAGCAGTACTTC.

V is TRBV5-6 and J is TRBJ2-3; TRBD1 agrees at 7 bases. The CDR3 is 15 residues long. The germline V gene has CDR1 SGHDT and CDR2 YYEEEE. Trimming removed 4 bases from V and 3 bases from J; junction bases left unmatched: 8. The CDR3 protein is CASSETGTGTDTQYF. For the CDR3, the DNA is TGTGCCAGCAGCGAGACAGGGACCGGGACAGATACGCAGTATTTT.

CDR3 sequence reads: CASSPRTGSGNTIYF. In DNA, the CDR3 is TGTGCCAGCAGCCCGCGGACAGGGTCAGGAAACACCATATATTTT. This chain joins TRBV7-2 and TRBJ1-3; 8 nucleotides agree with TRBD1. From germline, CDR1 is SGHTA and CDR2 FQGNSA. The CDR3 length is 15 residues. Trimming cost V 5 bases and J 4 bases; bases outside gene matches: 7.

This clone was seen more than once but under ten times. This chain joins TRBV19 and TRBJ2-2, with TRBD2 identical over 7 bases. Germline V gene lookup returns CDR1 LNHDA and CDR2 SQIVND (reference sequence). V lost 3 bases, J lost 4 bases, and 2 bases stayed unmatched. The length of the CDR3 is 14 residues. CDR3 nucleotide sequence: TGTGCCAGTAGTATGCGGGGGAGCACCGGGGAGCTGTTTTTT. Amino acid sequence: CASSMRGSTGELFF.

This clone showed up just a few times. V usage is TRBV4-2 and J usage is TRBJ1-4, with D possibly matching TRBD1 (6 bases). Germline CDR1 is LGHNA and CDR2 is YNFKEQ. The germline V and J ends were trimmed by 6 bases and 8 bases, with 10 bases remaining between them. This CDR3 region has 12 residues. This CDR3 reads CASRNREEKLFF. The CDR3 nucleotides read TGTGCCAGCAGGAACAGGGAGGAAAAACTGTTTTTT.

V gene TRBV11-2 combines with J gene TRBJ2-3; perhaps D is TRBD1 or TRBD2 (6 bases each). The V gene lost 8 bases and the J gene lost 3 bases, with 15 bases spanning the gap. Germline V lookup: CDR1 SGHAT, CDR2 FQNNGV. CDR3 length equals 14 residues. CDR3 DNA sequence: TGTGCCAGCCGGAGGGGGGTTGATACAGATACGCAGTATTTT. Amino acids: CASRRGVDTDTQYF.

This clone was observed a few times. This chain uses TRBV7-9 with TRBJ1-5, with D hard to call. The CDR3 sequence is 13 residues long. Germline values: CDR1 SEHNR, CDR2 FQNEAQ (reference sequence). Trimming took 1 base from V and 6 from J, leaving 7 bases between them. This chain's CDR3 is CASSLGVAQPQHF. DNA of the CDR3: TGTGCCAGCAGCTTAGGAGTGGCTCAGCCCCAGCATTTT.

This chain joins TRBV4-3 and TRBJ1-3; 7 positions agree with TRBD1. The germline V gene encodes CDR1 LGHNA and CDR2 YSLEER. The V and J ends lost 4 bases and 8 bases, in that order; junction bases with no gene match: 5. This CDR3 comprises 13 residues. CDR3 region: CASSPGTVDTIYF. DNA of the CDR3: TGCGCCAGCAGCCCCGGGACAGTTGACACCATATATTTT.

V is TRBV6-6 and J is TRBJ2-2; D not resolved. The CDR3 runs to 13 residues. Trimming removed 5 bases at V and 6 bases at J, with 10 bases between. CDR1 and CDR2 (germline): MNHNY, SVGAGI (reference sequence). CDR3 region: CASSGIFSGELFF. CDR3 nucleotides: TGTGCCAGCAGTGGGATTTTCTCCGGGGAGCTGTTTTTT.

The chain employs TRBV27 and TRBJ2-1; D possibly corresponds to TRBD2 (6 bases). Trimming stripped 5 bases from V and 1 base from J, with 15 bases between. CDR3 length: 16 residues. CDR1 is MNHEY and CDR2 is SMNVEV in the germline V gene (reference sequence). DNA of the CDR3: TGTGCCAGCAGTCCCGTGCGTGGGAGGTCCTACAATGAGCAGTTCTTC. As protein: CASSPVRGRSYNEQFF.

This clone was seen more than once but under ten times. This chain uses TRBV6-1 with TRBJ1-1; no reliable D call. The ends were cut back, 7 bases at V and 7 bases at J, with 7 bases in the middle. The CDR3 has 10 residues. Looked up from germline, CDR1 is MNHNS and CDR2 is SASEGT. The CDR3 region is CASKLGEAFF. In DNA form, the CDR3 reads TGTGCCAGCAAGTTAGGTGAAGCTTTCTTT.